Listed below are T cell receptor beta chains from one sample, sequenced in a study of blood T cell repertoires in COVID-19. Profiled with immunoSEQ multiplex PCR; TCRdb holds only in-frame clones, not every one. The repertoire holds over 250,000 clones, with roughly 77% as singletons. The specimen sequenced was peripheral blood. The source is a woman older than 75 with acute or convalescent COVID-19. CDR3s include the opening cysteine and the closing phenylalanine or tryptophan. Each record gives: D gene, J gene, V gene, clone size, CDR3 DNA, CDR3 protein. D genes are given only for firm matches. Only part of the rows carry a size: once, few, many, or a class if the clone is expanded.

NA TRBJ2-7 TRBV4-1 NA TGCGCCAGCAGCCAAGACCAGTGGGGGACAACCTACGAGCAGTACTTC CASSQDQWGTTYEQYF
NA TRBJ2-1 TRBV5-1 NA TGCGCCAGCAGCTTGTCCAGGGGTGGTATCGATGAGCAGTTCTTC CASSLSRGGIDEQFF
NA TRBJ1-1 TRBV19 NA TGTGCCAGTAGGCCAGGGGTTGATTTATCTGAAGCTTTCTTT CASRPGVDLSEAFF
TRBD2 TRBJ2-3 TRBV7-6 NA TGTGCCAGCAGCTTTATAGCGGGTCTATCAGATACGCAGTATTTT CASSFIAGLSDTQYF
NA TRBJ2-3 TRBV19 NA TGTGCCAGTAGTATCGGGACTCGCCTCACAGATACGCAGTATTTT CASSIGTRLTDTQYF
NA TRBJ2-5 TRBV18 NA TGTGCCAGCTCACAAGGGGAAGAGACCCAGTACTTC CASSQGEETQYF
NA TRBJ1-2 TRBV2 few TGTGCCAGCTTTAGAGGACAGATAGCTAACTATGGCTACACCTTC CASFRGQIANYGYTF
TRBD1 TRBJ1-4 TRBV15 NA TGTGCCACCAGCAGTACAGGGGGTAATGAAAAACTGTTTTTT CATSSTGGNEKLFF
TRBD2 TRBJ2-5 TRBV20-1 NA TGCAGTGCTAGTTTTCTAGCGGGTTTTGAGACCCAGTACTTC CSASFLAGFETQYF
NA TRBJ2-1 TRBV23-1 NA TGCGCCAGCAGTCAATCCGAGACAGGTAGCTCCTACAATGAGCAGTTCTTC CASSQSETGSSYNEQFF
NA TRBJ2-7 TRBV12-3/TRBV12-4 NA TGTGCCAGCAGCCCTAACTACGAGCAGTACTTC CASSPNYEQYF
TRBD2 TRBJ2-7 TRBV5-5 NA TGTGCCAGCAGCCCGGACGGGAGGCCCTACGAGCAGTACTTC CASSPDGRPYEQYF
TRBD1 TRBJ1-2 TRBV6-5 few TGTGCCAGCAGGCAAGGGGGCTCGTACTATGGCTACACCTTC CASRQGGSYYGYTF